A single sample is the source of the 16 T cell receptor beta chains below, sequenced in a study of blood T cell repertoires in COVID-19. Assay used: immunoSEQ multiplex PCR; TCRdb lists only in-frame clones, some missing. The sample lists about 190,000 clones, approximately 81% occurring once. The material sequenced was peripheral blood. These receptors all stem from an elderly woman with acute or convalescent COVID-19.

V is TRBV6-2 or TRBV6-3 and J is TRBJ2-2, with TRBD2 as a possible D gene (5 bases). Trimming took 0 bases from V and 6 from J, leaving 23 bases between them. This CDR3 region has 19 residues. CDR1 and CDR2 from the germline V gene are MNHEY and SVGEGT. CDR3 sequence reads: CASSYSSFRVTSRSGELFF. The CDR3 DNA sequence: TGTGCCAGCAGTTACTCAAGCTTTCGGGTCACTAGTCGGTCCGGGGAGCTGTTTTTT.

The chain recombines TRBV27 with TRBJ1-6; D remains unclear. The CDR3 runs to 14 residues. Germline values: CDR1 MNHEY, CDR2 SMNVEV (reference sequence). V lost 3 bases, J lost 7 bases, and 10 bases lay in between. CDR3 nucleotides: TGTGCCAGCAGTTTCAGCGTAAGGAATTCACCCCTCCACTTT. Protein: CASSFSVRNSPLHF.

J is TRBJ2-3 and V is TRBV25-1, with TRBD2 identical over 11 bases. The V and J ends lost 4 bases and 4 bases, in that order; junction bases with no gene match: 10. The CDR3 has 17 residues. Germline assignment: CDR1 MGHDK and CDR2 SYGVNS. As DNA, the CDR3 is TGTGCCAGCAGTGTCCAACTAGCGGGAGTTGGCGCAGATACGCAGTATTTT. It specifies CASSVQLAGVGADTQYF. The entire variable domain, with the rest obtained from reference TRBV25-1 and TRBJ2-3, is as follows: EADIYQTPRYLVIGTGKKITLECSQTMGHDKMYWYQQDPGMELHLIHYSYGVNSTEKGDLSSESTVSRIRTEHFPLTLESARPSHTSQYLCASSVQLAGVGADTQYFGPGTRLTVL.

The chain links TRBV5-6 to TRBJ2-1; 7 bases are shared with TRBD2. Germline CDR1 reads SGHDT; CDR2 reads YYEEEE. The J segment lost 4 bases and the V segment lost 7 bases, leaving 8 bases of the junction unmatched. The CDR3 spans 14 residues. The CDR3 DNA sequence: TGTGCCAGCCGCGAGCGGGGTACGTACAATGAGCAGTTCTTC. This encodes CASRERGTYNEQFF.

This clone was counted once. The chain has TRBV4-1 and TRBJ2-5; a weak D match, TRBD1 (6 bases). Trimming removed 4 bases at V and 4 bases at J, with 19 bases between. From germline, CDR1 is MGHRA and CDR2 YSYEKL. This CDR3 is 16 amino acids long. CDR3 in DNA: TGCGCCAGCAGCCCCTCGTTTCGACAGGAGACAGAGACCCAGTACTTC. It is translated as CASSPSFRQETETQYF.

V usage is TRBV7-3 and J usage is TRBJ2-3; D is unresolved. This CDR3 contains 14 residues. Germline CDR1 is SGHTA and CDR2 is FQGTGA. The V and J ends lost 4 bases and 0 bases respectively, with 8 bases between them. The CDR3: CASSSRLSTDTQYF. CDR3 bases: TGTGCCAGCAGCTCTCGACTTAGCACAGATACGCAGTATTTT. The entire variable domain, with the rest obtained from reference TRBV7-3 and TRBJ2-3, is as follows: GAGVSQTPSNKVTEKGKYVELRCDPISGHTALYWYRQSLGQGPEFLIYFQGTGAADDSGLPNDRFFAVRPEGSVSTLKIQRTERGDSAVYLCASSSRLSTDTQYFGPGTRLTVL.

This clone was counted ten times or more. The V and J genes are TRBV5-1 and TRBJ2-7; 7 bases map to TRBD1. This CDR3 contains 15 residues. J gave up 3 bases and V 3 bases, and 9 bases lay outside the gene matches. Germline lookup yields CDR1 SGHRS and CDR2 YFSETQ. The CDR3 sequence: CASSSWTGLGYEQYF. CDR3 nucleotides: TGCGCCAGCAGCTCCTGGACAGGCTTGGGCTACGAGCAGTACTTC.

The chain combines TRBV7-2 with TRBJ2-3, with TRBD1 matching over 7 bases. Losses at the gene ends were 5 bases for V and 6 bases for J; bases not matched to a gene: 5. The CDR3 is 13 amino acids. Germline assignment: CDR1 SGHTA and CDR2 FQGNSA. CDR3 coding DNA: TGTGCCAGCAGCGTGATACAGGGGGATACGCAGTATTTT. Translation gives CASSVIQGDTQYF.

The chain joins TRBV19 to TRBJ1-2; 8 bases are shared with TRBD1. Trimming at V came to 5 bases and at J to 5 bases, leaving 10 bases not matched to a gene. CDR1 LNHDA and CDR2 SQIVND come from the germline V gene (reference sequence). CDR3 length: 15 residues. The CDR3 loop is CASSPNPRTGYGYTF. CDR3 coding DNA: TGTGCCAGTAGTCCTAACCCCCGGACAGGGTATGGCTACACCTTC.

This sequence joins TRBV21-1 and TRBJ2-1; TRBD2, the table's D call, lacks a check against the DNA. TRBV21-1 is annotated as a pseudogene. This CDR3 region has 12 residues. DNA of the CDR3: TGTGCCAGCAGCAAAGACGGCAATGAGCAGTTCTTC. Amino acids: CASSKDGNEQFF.

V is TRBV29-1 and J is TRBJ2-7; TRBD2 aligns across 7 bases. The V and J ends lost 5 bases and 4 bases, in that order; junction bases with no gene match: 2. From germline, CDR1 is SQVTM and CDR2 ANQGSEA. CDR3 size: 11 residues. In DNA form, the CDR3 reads TGCAGCGTTTTGGGGGGGTACGAGCAGTACTTC. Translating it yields CSVLGGYEQYF.

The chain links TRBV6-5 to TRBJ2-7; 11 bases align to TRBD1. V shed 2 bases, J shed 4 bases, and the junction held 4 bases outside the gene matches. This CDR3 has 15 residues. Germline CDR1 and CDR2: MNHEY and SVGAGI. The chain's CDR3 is CASSYHGQGAYEQYF. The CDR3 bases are TGTGCCAGCAGTTACCACGGACAGGGGGCGTACGAGCAGTACTTC.

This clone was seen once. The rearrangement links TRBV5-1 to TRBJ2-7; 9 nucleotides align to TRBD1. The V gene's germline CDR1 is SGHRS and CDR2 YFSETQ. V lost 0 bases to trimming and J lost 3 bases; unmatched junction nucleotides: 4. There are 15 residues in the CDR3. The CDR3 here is CASSLGQGVIYEQYF. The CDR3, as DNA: TGCGCCAGCAGCTTGGGACAGGGGGTGATCTACGAGCAGTACTTC.

The CDR3 nucleotides read TGTGCCAGCAGCTTAGTGCCGATAGCGGGAGGGTCCAATGAGCAGTTCTTC. Its translation: CASSLVPIAGGSNEQFF. The chain uses TRBV11-2 and TRBJ2-1; 11 bases line up with TRBD2. This CDR3 is 17 amino acids long. The germline V gene encodes CDR1 SGHAT and CDR2 FQNNGV. Trimming at V came to 1 base and at J to 6 bases, leaving 8 bases not matched to a gene.

CDR3 protein: CSHNLGGRHEQFF. CDR3 DNA sequence: TGCAGTCATAACCTGGGAGGTCGGCATGAGCAGTTCTTC. V usage is TRBV29-1 and J usage is TRBJ2-1, with a possible D match to TRBD2 (6 bases). The CDR3 runs 13 residues. From germline, CDR1 is SQVTM and CDR2 ANQGSEA.

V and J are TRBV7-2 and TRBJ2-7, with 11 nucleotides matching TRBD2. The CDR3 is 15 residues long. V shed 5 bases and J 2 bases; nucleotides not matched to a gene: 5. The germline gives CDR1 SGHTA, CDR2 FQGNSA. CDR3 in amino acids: CASSPGLAAPYEQYF. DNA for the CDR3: TGTGCCAGCAGCCCGGGACTAGCGGCCCCCTACGAGCAGTACTTC.